The 3 T cell receptor beta chains presented below share a single source sample, sequenced in a study of blood T cell repertoires in COVID-19. Sequenced by immunoSEQ multiplex PCR; TCRdb stores in-frame clones only, minus some. Of some 320,000 clones listed, 89% are singletons. The sample taken for sequencing was PBMCs or T cells enriched from blood (not recorded which). The source is a man aged 60 to 75 who had recovered from COVID-19.

The chain carries TRBV28 and TRBJ1-2, with D perhaps TRBD1 (6 bases). Trimming cost V 4 bases and J 5 bases, with 14 bases left between them. CDR1 is MDHEN and CDR2 is SYDVKM in the germline V gene. This CDR3 is built from 14 residues. In DNA form, the CDR3 reads TGTGCCAGCAGTTCCTACGGGACAAGTTATGGCTACACCTTC. Encoded protein: CASSSYGTSYGYTF.

The V call is TRBV7-2, the J call TRBJ1-2, with D tentatively TRBD1 (6 bases). Germline CDR1 is SGHTA and CDR2 is FQGNSA. The CDR3 has 14 residues. The V and J ends lost 1 base and 7 bases respectively, with 13 bases between them. DNA for the CDR3: TGTGCCAGCAGCTTAGAGGTGGCAGGGGTTGGCTACACCTTC. This codes for CASSLEVAGVGYTF.

The chain uses TRBV7-2 and TRBJ2-7; TRBD1 matches at 9 bases. The length of the CDR3 is 14 residues. V lost 6 bases to trimming and J lost 6 bases; unmatched junction nucleotides: 9. CDR1 and CDR2 (germline): SGHTA, FQGNSA. As DNA, the CDR3 is TGTGCCAGCAGTGTGGGGACAGGGAAGGGCGAGCAGTACTTC. Its protein product is CASSVGTGKGEQYF.